This TCR beta chain was obtained from a study of tumor and adjacent non-tumor tissue in lung cancer. Study-level information: There were around 11 adenocarcinoma, a couple of squamous cell carcinoma and 1 small cell lung cancer cases.

The library came from three nested PCR rounds adapted from ARM-PCR protocols. TCRdb recomputed calls from the multiplex PCR reads with MiXCR, one row per CDR3 protein. The sample holds 200,000 or so distinct CDR3 sequences, about 76% seen once. CDR1 is MNHEY and CDR2 is SVGEGT in the germline V gene. The CDR3 sequence is 17 residues long. No cell sorting was done before RNA was extracted from the tissue. Newly diagnosed lung cancer patients had thoracic surgery in China, August–late 2014, without prior chemotherapy. Details on this clonotype: The antigen remains unidentified. The junction departs from germline at one end; a sequencing error may be responsible.

Study-wide findings and caveats: Top 100 clones took a larger repertoire share in normal lung. Compared with tumor, normal lung showed significantly lower TCR diversity.

The receptor was derived from a man aged 60-69 years with non-small cell lung cancer. V and J are TRBV6-2 or TRBV6-3 and TRBJ2-1; D might be TRBD1 (5 bases). Sequenced input: lung tumor tissue. The CDR3 nucleotides read TGTGCCAGCAATTACTCGTACAGGCCGAGCTCCTACAGTGAGCACTTCTTC. This gives the protein CASNYSYRPSSYSEHFF.